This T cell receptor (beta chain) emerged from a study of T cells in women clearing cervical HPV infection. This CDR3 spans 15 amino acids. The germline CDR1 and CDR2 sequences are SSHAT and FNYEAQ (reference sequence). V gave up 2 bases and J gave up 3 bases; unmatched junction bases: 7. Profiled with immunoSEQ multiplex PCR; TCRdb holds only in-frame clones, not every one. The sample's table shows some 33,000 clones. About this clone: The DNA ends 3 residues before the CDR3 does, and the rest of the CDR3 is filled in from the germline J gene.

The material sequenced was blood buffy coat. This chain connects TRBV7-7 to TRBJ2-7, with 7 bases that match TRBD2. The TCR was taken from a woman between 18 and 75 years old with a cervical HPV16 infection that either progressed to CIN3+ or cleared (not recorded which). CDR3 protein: CASSLNPAGYYEQYF. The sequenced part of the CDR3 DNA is TGTGCCAGCAGCTTAAACCCAGCGGGATACTACGAG. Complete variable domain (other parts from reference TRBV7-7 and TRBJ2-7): GAGVSQSPRYKVTKRGQDVTLRCDPISSHATLYWYQQALGQGPEFLTYFNYEAQPDKSGLPSDRFSAERPEGSISTLTIQRTEQRDSAMYRCASSLNPAGYYEQYFGPGTRLTVT.